This T cell receptor beta chain is drawn from a study of technical replicates of blood from several donors. The CDR3 totals 13 residues. Trimming took 2 bases from V and 12 from J; bases not matched to a gene: 8. Germline V gives CDR1 LGHNT, CDR2 FRNRAP. Data came from immunoSEQ multiplex PCR; TCRdb stores just in-frame clones and leaves some out. In the table there are around 8,000 clones, approximately 87% of which are singletons. Input material: PBMCs. This sequence joins TRBV12-5 and TRBJ2-7; 9 bases line up with TRBD2. The sequence derives from a human donor in good health. The CDR3 coding sequence is TGTGCTAGTGGTTTGTCCCTAGCGGGAAGAAGGTACTTC. Protein: CASGLSLAGRRYF.